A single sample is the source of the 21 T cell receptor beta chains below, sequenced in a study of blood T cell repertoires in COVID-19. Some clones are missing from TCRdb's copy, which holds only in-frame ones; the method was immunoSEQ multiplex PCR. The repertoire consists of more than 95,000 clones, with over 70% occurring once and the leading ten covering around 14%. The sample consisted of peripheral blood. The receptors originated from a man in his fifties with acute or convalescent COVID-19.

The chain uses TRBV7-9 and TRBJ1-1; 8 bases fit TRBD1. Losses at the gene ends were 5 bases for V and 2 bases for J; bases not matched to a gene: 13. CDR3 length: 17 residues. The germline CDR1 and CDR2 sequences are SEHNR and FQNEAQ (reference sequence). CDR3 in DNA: TGTGCCAGCAGCCACCGGGACAGGCTGGGAAGCAACACTGAAGCTTTCTTT. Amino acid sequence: CASSHRDRLGSNTEAFF. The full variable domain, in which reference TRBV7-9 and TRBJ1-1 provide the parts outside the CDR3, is DTGVSQNPRHKITKRGQNVTFRCDPISEHNRLYWYRQTLGQGPEFLTYFQNEAQLEKSRLLSDRFSAERPKGSFSTLEIQRTEQGDSAMYLCASSHRDRLGSNTEAFFGQGTRLTVV.

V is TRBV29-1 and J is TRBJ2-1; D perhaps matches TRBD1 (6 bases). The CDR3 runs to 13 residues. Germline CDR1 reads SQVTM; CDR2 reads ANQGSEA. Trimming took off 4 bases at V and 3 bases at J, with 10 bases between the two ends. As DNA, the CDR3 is TGCAGCGTTGCCGAGGGGGTCTACAATGAGCAGTTCTTC. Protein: CSVAEGVYNEQFF.

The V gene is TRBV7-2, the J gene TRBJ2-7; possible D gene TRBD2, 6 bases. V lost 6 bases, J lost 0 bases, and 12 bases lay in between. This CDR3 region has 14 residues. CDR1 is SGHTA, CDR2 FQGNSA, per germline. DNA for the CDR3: TGTGCCAGCAGTTTGCGGGGACGCTCCTACGAGCAGTACTTC. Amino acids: CASSLRGRSYEQYF.

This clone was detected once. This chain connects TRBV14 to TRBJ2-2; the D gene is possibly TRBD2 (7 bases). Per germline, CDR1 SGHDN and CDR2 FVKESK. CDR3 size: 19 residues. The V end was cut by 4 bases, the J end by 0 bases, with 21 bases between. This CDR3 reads CASSLQGLGLAANTGELFF. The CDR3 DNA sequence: TGTGCCAGCAGCCTACAGGGTCTGGGGCTAGCGGCGAACACCGGGGAGCTGTTTTTT.

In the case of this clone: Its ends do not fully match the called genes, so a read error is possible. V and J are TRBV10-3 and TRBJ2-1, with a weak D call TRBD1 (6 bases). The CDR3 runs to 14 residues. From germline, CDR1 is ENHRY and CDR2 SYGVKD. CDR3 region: CAINTGSSFNEQFF. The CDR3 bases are TGTGCCATCAATACAGGGTCTTCCTTCAATGAGCAGTTCTTC.

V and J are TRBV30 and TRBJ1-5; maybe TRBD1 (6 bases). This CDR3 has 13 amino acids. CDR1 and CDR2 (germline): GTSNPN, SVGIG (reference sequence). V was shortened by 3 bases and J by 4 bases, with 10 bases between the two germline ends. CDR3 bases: TGTGCCTGGAGCGGGGACATAAATCAGCCCCAGCATTTT. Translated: CAWSGDINQPQHF. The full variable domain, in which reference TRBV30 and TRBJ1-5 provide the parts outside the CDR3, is SQTIHQWPATLVQPVGSPLSLECTVEGTSNPNLYWYRQAAGRGLQLLFYSVGIGQISSEVPQNLSASRPQDRQFILSSKKLLLSDSGFYLCAWSGDINQPQHFGDGTRLSIL.

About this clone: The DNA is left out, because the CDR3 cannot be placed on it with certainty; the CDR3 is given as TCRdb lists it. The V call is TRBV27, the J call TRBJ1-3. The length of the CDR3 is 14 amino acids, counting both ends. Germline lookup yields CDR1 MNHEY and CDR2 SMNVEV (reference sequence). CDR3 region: CASSSSVSGNTIYF.

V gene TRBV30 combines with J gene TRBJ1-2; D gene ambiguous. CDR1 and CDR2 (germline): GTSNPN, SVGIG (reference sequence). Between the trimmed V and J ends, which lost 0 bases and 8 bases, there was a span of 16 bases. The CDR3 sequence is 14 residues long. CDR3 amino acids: CAWSVYREPGGYTF. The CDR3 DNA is TGTGCCTGGAGTGTATATCGGGAACCGGGGGGCTACACCTTC.

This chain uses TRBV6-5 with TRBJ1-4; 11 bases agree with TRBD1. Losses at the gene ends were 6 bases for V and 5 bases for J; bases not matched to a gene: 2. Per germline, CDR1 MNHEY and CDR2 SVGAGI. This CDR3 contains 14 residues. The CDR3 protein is CASRRTGGNEKLFF. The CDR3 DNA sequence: TGTGCCAGCAGGCGGACAGGGGGCAATGAAAAACTGTTTTTT.

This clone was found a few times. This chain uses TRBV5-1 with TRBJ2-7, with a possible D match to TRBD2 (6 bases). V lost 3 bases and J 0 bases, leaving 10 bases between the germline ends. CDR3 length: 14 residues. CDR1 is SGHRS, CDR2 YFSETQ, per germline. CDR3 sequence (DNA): TGCGCCAGCAGCTCCGGCGGGGCCTCCTACGAGCAGTACTTC. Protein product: CASSSGGASYEQYF. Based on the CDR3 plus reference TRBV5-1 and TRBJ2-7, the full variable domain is KAGVTQTPRYLIKTRGQQVTLSCSPISGHRSVSWYQQTPGQGLQFLFEYFSETQRNKGNFPGRFSGRQFSNSRSEMNVSTLELGDSALYLCASSSGGASYEQYFGPGTRLTVT.

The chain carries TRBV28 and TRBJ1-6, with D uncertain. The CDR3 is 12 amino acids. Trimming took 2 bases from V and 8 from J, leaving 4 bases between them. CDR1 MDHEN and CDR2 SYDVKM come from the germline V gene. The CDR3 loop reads CASSLEDSPLHF. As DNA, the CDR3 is TGTGCCAGCAGTTTAGAGGATTCACCCCTCCACTTT.

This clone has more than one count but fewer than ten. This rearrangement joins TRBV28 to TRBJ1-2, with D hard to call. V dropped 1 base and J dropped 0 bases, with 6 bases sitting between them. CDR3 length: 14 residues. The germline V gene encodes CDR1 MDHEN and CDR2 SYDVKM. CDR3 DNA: TGTGCCAGCAGTTTATTTCTAGCTAACTATGGCTACACCTTC. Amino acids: CASSLFLANYGYTF.

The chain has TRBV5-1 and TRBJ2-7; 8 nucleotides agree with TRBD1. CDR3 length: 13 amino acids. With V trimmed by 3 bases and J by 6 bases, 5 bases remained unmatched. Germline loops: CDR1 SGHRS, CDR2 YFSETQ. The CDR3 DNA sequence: TGCGCCAGCAGCTCTCCAGGGGGCCTCGAGCAGTACTTC. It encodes CASSSPGGLEQYF.

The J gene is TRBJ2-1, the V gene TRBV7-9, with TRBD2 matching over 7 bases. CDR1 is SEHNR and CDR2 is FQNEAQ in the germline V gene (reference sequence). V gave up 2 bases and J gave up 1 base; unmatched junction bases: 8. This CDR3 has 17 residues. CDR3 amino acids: CASSLYLGGISYNEQFF. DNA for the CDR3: TGTGCCAGCAGCTTATATTTGGGGGGGATTTCCTACAATGAGCAGTTCTTC. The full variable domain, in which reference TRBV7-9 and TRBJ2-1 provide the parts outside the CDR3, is DTGVSQNPRHKITKRGQNVTFRCDPISEHNRLYWYRQTLGQGPEFLTYFQNEAQLEKSRLLSDRFSAERPKGSFSTLEIQRTEQGDSAMYLCASSLYLGGISYNEQFFGPGTRLTVL.

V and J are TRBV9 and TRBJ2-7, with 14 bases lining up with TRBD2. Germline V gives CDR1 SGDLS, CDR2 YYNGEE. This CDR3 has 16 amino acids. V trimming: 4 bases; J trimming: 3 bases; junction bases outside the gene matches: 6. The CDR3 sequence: CASSPVGLAGGYEQYF. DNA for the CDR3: TGTGCCAGCAGCCCAGTAGGACTAGCGGGAGGCTACGAGCAGTACTTC.

CDR3 sequence reads: CASSVGTSGIETQYF. The CDR3 DNA sequence: TGTGCCAGCAGCGTCGGGACTAGCGGGATTGAGACCCAGTACTTC. The chain employs TRBV6-5 and TRBJ2-5; 13 nucleotides match TRBD2. The CDR3 consists of 15 residues. CDR1 and CDR2 (germline): MNHEY, SVGAGI. Unmatched junction bases numbered 6, after V lost 6 bases and J lost 5 bases.

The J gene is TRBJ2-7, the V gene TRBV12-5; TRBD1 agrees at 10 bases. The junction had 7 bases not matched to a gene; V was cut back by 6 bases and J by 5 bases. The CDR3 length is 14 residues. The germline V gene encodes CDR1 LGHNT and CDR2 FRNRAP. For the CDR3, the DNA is TGTGCTAGTGGGGCCGGGACAGGGGCGAACGAGCAGTACTTC. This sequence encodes CASGAGTGANEQYF.

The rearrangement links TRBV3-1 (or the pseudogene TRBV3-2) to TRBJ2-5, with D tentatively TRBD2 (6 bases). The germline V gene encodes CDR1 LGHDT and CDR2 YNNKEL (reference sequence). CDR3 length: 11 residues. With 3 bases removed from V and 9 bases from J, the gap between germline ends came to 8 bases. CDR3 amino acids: CASSQWEAQYF. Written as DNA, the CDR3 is TGTGCCAGCAGCCAGTGGGAGGCCCAGTACTTC.

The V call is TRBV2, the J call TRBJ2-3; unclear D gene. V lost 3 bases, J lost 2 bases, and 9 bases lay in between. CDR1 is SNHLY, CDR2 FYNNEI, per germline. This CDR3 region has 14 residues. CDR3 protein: CASSDGQLTDTQYF. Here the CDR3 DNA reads TGTGCCAGCAGTGATGGGCAGCTCACAGATACGCAGTATTTT.

CDR3: CATSREQAYEQYF. The CDR3 bases are TGTGCCACCAGCAGAGAACAGGCCTACGAGCAGTACTTC. The chain employs TRBV15 and TRBJ2-7; TRBD1 is a possible D gene (5 bases). With 0 bases removed from V and 2 bases from J, the gap between germline ends came to 5 bases. The germline V gene encodes CDR1 LNHNV and CDR2 YYDKDF (reference sequence). CDR3 size: 13 residues.

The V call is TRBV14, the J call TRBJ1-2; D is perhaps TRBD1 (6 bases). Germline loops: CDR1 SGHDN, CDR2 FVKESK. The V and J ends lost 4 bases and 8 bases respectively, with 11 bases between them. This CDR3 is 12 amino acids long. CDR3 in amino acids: CASSPDRKGYTF. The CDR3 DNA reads TGTGCCAGCAGCCCTGACAGGAAAGGCTACACCTTC. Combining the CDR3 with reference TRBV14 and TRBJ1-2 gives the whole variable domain EAGVTQFPSHSVIEKGQTVTLRCDPISGHDNLYWYRRVMGKEIKFLLHFVKESKQDESGMPNNRFLAERTGGTYSTLKVQPAELEDSGVYFCASSPDRKGYTFGSGTRLTVV.